The rows below give T cell receptor beta chains drawn from one sample of a study of shared clonotypes between healthy human individuals. Repertoires were generated with immunoSEQ multiplex PCR, while TCRdb's copy carries only in-frame clones and drops some. The data show approximately 2.5 million clones, just over 90% seen once. The sequencing sample was made of naive CD4+ T cells sorted from blood. These TCRs come from a man aged 18 to 30 in good health. Each CDR3 is given without its conserved first and last residue. The order of the fields is V gene, D gene, J gene, CDR3 protein. A D gene is named only where the DNA matches it firmly.

V: TRBV5-6; D: .; J: TRBJ1-6; CDR3: ASSFERDVSPLH
V: TRBV19; D: TRBD1; J: TRBJ1-3; CDR3: ASSATGTGGSSGNTIY
V: TRBV5-4; D: TRBD1; J: TRBJ1-2; CDR3: ASSLAGQGPYGYT
V: TRBV9; D: TRBD1; J: TRBJ1-5; CDR3: ASSVGTGENQPQH
V: TRBV7-6; D: TRBD1; J: TRBJ2-7; CDR3: ASSLSAKQGAYEQY
V: TRBV7-9; D: .; J: TRBJ2-1; CDR3: ASPAPGEQF
V: TRBV19; D: .; J: TRBJ2-7; CDR3: ASSDSSGISYEQY
V: TRBV6-6; D: .; J: TRBJ2-7; CDR3: ASSPSRTYEQY
V: TRBV7-2; D: TRBD1; J: TRBJ1-4; CDR3: ASSLDRGEKLF
V: TRBV19; D: .; J: TRBJ1-5; CDR3: ASSTGTPQPQH
V: TRBV10-3; D: TRBD2; J: TRBJ2-3; CDR3: ATCRDYTDTQY
V: TRBV2; D: .; J: TRBJ1-6; CDR3: ASSAQASSYNSPLH
V: TRBV30; D: TRBD2; J: TRBJ2-1; CDR3: AWSVSRTSGSAYNEQF
V: TRBV6-5; D: .; J: TRBJ1-3; CDR3: ASSYDTGIGNTIY